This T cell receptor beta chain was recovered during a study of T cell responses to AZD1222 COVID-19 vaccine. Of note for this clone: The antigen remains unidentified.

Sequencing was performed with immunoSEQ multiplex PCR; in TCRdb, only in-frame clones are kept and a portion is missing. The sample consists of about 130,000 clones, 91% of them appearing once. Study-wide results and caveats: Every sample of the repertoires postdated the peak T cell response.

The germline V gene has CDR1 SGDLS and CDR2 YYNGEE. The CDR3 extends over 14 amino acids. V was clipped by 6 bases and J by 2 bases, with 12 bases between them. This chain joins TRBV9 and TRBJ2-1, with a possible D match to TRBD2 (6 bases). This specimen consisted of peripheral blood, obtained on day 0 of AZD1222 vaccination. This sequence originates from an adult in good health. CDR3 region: CASNPSDPYNEQFF. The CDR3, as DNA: TGTGCCAGCAATCCTAGCGACCCCTACAATGAGCAGTTCTTC.